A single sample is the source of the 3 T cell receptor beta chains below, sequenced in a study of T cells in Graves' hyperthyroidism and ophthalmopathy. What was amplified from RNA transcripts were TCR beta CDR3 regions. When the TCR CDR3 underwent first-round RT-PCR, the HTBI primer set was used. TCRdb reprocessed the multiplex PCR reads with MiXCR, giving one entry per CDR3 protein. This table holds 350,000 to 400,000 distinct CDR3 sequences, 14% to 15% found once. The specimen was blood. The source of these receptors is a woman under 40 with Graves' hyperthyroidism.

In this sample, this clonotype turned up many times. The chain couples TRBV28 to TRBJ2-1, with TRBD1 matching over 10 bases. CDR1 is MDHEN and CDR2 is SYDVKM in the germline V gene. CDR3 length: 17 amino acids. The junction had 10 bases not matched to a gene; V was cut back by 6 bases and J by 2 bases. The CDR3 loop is CASSAPGQGFTYNEQFF. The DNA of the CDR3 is TGTGCCAGCAGCGCTCCGGGACAGGGGTTCACCTACAATGAGCAGTTCTTC.

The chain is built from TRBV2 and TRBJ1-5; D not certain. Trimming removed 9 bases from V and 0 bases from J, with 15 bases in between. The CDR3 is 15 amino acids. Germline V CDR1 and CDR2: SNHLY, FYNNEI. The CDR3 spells CASSSRAFSNQPQHF. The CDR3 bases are TGTGCCAGTTCTTCGCGGGCCTTTAGCAATCAGCCCCAGCATTTT.

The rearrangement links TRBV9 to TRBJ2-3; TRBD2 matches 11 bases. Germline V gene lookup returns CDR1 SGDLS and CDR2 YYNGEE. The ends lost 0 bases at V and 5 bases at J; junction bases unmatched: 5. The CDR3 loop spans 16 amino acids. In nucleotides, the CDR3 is TGTGCCAGCAGCGTAGATAGCGGGAGGGCGGGAGATACGCAGTATTTT. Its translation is CASSVDSGRAGDTQYF.